This T cell receptor (beta chain) was identified during a study of CXCR3-negative and CXCR3-positive naive CD8 T cells. Study conclusions and caveats: The majority of assays used fresh PBMCs, and CXCR3 expression partially decreased after cryopreservation. CXCR3-expressing naive cells carried TRB CDR3s more hydrophobic than those of CXCR3-negative naive cells.

TRB cDNA was prepared as libraries by UMI-labeled 5' RACE. TCRdb re-called the 5' RACE reads and gives one entry per CDR3 protein, without DNA. The repertoire shows some 140,000 distinct CDR3 sequences; the top ten hold 0.4% to 0.5%. Among CD8+ T cells, naive ones were CD45RO-CCR7+CD27+CD95-. In the case of this clonotype: Its antigen is currently unknown.

Sequenced sample: naive CXCR3+ CD8+ T cells from blood. The subset denotes: CD45RO-CCR7+CD27+CD95- naive CD8+ T cells expressing CXCR3 (TNR3+). This receptor was taken from a human donor in good health. Some clones in this sample may be carry-over from other donors' samples.

CDR3 sequence: CSVVGTSGNQETQYF. This chain joins TRBV29-1 and TRBJ2-5; lacking DNA, the TRBD2 call made by TCRdb goes unchecked. Looked up from germline, CDR1 is SQVTM and CDR2 is ANQGSEA. This CDR3 spans 15 amino acids.